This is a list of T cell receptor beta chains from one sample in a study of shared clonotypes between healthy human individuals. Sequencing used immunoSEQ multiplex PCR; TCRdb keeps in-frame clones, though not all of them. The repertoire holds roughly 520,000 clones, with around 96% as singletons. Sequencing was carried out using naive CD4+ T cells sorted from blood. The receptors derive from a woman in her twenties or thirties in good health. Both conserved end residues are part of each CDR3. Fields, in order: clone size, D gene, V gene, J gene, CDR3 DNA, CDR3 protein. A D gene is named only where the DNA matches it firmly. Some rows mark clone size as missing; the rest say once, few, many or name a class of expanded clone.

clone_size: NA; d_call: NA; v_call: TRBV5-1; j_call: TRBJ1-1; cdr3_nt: TGCGCCAGCAGCTGGAACAGGAACATGAACACTGAAGCTTTCTTT; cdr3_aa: CASSWNRNMNTEAFF
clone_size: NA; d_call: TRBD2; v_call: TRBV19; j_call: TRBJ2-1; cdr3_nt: TGTGCCAGTAGTCAATTAGCGGGAGGTATCTACAATGAGCAGTTCTTC; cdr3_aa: CASSQLAGGIYNEQFF
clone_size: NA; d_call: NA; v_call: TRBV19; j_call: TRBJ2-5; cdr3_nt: TGTGCCTCAGGGGCCCTTGGACAGGGAGGGCTAGAGACCCAGTACTTC; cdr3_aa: CASGALGQGGLETQYF
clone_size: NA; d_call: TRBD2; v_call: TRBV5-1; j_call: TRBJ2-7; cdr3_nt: TGCGCCAGCAGCCTCGGGACTAGCGGGGGGTACGAGCAGTACTTC; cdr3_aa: CASSLGTSGGYEQYF
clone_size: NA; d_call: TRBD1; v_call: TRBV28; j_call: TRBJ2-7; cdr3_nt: TGTGCCAGCAGTTTATTATTCTGGGACAGGGCCTACGAGCAGTACTTC; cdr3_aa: CASSLLFWDRAYEQYF
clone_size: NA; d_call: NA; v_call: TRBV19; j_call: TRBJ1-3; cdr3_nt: TGTGCCAGTAGTCGAAAAAACTCTGGAAACACCATATATTTT; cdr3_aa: CASSRKNSGNTIYF
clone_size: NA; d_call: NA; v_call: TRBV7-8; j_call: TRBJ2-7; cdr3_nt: TGTGCCAGCAGCGTAGACACCCATTCCTACGAGCAGTACTTC; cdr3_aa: CASSVDTHSYEQYF
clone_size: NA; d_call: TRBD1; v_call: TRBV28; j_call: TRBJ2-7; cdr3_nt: TGTGCCAGCAGTTCTCGGGACAGGGCTAGCTCCTACGAGCAGTACTTC; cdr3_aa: CASSSRDRASSYEQYF
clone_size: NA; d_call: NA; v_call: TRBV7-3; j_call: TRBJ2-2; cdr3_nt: TGTGCCAGCAGCTTAGTTAGGACAGACACCGGGGAGCTGTTTTTT; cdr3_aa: CASSLVRTDTGELFF
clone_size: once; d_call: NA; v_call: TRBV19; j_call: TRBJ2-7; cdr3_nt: TGTGCCAGTAGTATTTTGTACGAGAGCTCCTACGAGCAGTACTTC; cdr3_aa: CASSILYESSYEQYF
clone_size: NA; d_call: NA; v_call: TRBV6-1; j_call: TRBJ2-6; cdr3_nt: TGTGCCAGCAGTGAACAGGCTGGGGCCAACGTCCTGACTTTC; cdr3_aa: CASSEQAGANVLTF
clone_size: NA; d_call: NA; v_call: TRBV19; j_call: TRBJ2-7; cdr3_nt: TGTGCCAGTAGTACCGGACAGTCACTTAGGGGGGAGCAGTACTTC; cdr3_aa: CASSTGQSLRGEQYF
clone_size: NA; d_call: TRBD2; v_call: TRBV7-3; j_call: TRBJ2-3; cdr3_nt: TGTGCCAGCAGCTCAGGACTAGCGGGAGCAGATACGCAGTATTTT; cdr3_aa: CASSSGLAGADTQYF
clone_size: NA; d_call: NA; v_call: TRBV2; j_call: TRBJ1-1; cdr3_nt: TGTGCCAGCAGGACCCCACAGGGAGTCGGGGTAGGAGCTTTCTTT; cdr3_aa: CASRTPQGVGVGAFF
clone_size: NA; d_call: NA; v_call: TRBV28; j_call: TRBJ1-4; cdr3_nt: TGTGCCAGCAGTTTCCAGAGCCAACTGGGTGAAAAACTGTTTTTT; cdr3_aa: CASSFQSQLGEKLFF
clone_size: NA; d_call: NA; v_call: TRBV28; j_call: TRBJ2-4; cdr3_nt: TGTGCCAGCAGCCCCCATAAAAACATTCAGTACTTC; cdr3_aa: CASSPHKNIQYF
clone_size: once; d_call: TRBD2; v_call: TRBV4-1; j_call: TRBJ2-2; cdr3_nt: TGCGCCAGCAGCCTGCCCCCAGCGGGAGGGCGCACCGGGGAGCTGTTTTTT; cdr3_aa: CASSLPPAGGRTGELFF
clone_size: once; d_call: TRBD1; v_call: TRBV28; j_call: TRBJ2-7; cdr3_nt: TGTGCCAGCAGTCCGGGACAGGGCCACGAGCAGTACTTC; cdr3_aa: CASSPGQGHEQYF
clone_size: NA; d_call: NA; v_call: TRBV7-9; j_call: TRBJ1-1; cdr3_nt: TGTGCCAGCAGCCCGCGGAGGAGTACTGAAGCTTTCTTT; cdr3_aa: CASSPRRSTEAFF
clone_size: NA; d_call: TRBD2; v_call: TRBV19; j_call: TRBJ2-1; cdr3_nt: TGTGCCAGTAGTGCCCACCTCGGGACTACGACCTACAATGAGCAGTTCTTC; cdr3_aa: CASSAHLGTTTYNEQFF
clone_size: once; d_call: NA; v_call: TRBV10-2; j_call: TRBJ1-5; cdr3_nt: TGCGCCAGCAGTGAAATAGGGGATCAGCCCCAGCATTTT; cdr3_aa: CASSEIGDQPQHF
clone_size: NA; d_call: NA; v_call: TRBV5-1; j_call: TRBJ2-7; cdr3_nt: TGCGCCAGCAGTTCCGGCGGGGAGCAGTACTTC; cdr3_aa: CASSSGGEQYF
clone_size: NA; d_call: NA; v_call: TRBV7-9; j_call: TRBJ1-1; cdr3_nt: TGTGCCAGCAGCATCAGGGCCGACACTGAAGCTTTCTTT; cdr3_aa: CASSIRADTEAFF
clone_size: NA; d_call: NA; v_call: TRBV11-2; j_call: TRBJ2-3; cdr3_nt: TGTGCCAGCAGCTTATTGTCCCTAGGGGATACGCAGTATTTT; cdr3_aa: CASSLLSLGDTQYF
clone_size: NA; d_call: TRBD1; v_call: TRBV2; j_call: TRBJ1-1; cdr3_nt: TGTGCCAGCAGTAACAGGGGCGGTGTTGAAGCTTTCTTT; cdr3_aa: CASSNRGGVEAFF
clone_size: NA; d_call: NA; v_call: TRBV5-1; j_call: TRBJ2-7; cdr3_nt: TGCGCCAGCAGCCCAGGATGGGCAGGGTATACCTACGAGCAGTACTTC; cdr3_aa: CASSPGWAGYTYEQYF
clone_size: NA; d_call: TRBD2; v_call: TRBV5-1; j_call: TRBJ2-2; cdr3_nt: TGCGCCAGCAGCTTGGTGCCTAGCGGGAGCTCCGGGGAGCTGTTTTTT; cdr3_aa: CASSLVPSGSSGELFF
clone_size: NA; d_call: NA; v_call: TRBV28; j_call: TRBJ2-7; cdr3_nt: TGTGCCAGCAGTCCCCCTCTTCGGCTAGGCTACGAGCAGTACTTC; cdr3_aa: CASSPPLRLGYEQYF
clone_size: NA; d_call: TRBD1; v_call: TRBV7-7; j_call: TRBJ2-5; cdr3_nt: TGTGCCAGCAGCTTAGGGTTAACAGGGGAAGAGACCCAGTACTTC; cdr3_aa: CASSLGLTGEETQYF
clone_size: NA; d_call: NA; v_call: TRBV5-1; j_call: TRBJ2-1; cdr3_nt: TGCGCCAGCAGACCTCCCGGAACAGACGGGAATGAGCAGTTCTTC; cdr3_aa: CASRPPGTDGNEQFF
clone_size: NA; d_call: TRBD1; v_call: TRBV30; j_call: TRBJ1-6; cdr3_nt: TGTGCCTGGAGTGCCAACAGGGGTACGGATAATTCACCCCTCCACTTT; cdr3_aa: CAWSANRGTDNSPLHF
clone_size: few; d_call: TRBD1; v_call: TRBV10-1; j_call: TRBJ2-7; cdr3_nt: TGCGCCAGCAGCTCCGGGACAGGGATCTACGAGCAGTACTTC; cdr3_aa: CASSSGTGIYEQYF
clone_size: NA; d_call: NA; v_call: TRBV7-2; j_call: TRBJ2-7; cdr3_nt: TGTGCCAGCAGCTTTATAGGACAGAGACACTACGAGCAGTACTTC; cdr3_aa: CASSFIGQRHYEQYF
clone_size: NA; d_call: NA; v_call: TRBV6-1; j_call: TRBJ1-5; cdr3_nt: TGTGCCAGCAGTGAATATTCGGTGTTGCAGCCCCAGCATTTT; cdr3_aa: CASSEYSVLQPQHF
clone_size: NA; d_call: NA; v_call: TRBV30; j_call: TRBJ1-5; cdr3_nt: TGTGCCTGGTCGGGGCAGGGAGATCAGCCCCAGCATTTT; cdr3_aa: CAWSGQGDQPQHF
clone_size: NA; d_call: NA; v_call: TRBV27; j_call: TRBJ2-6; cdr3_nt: TGTGCCAGCAAGCCGGGGTACGGGGCCAACGTCCTGACTTTC; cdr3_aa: CASKPGYGANVLTF
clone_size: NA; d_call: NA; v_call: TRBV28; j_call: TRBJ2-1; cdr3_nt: TGTGCCAGCAGTTCCACCCCGGGGAACTCCTACAATGAGCAGTTCTTC; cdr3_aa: CASSSTPGNSYNEQFF
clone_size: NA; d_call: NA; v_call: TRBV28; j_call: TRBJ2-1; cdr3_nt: TGTGCCAGCAGTTTAGCTTCCGCCCCCAACAATGAGCAGTTCTTC; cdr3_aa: CASSLASAPNNEQFF
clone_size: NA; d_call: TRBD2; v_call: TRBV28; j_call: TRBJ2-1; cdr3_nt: TGTGCCAGCAGACCGGCCGGGGCGGGAGGGAAGAATGAGCAGTTCTTC; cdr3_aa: CASRPAGAGGKNEQFF
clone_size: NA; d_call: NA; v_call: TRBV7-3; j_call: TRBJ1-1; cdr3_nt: TGTGCCAGCAGCCGATCAGGGATTGGAACTGAAGCTTTCTTT; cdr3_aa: CASSRSGIGTEAFF
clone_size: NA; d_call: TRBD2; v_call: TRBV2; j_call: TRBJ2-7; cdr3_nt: TGTGCCAGCAGTGAAGAGACTAGCGGATCCTACGAGCAGTACTTC; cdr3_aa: CASSEETSGSYEQYF
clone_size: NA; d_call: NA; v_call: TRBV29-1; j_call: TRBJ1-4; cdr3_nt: TGCAGCGTAGCGGACAGTGCAACTAATGAAAAACTGTTTTTT; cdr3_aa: CSVADSATNEKLFF
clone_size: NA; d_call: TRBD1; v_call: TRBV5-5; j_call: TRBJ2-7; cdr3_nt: TGTGCCAGCAGCCCCACCGGGACAGGATCCTACGAGCAGTACTTC; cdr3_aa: CASSPTGTGSYEQYF
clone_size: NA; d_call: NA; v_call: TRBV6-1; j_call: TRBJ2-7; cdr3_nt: TGTGCCAGCAGTGAAGCCGGACAGCGCGGCGAGCAGTACTTC; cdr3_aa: CASSEAGQRGEQYF
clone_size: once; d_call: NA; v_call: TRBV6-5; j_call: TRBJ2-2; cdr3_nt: TGTGCCAGCAGGGACACCGGGGAGCTGTTTTTT; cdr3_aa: CASRDTGELFF
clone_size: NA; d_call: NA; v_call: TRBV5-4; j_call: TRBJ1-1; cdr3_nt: TGTGCCAGCAGCTTGGCCGGGAACACTGAAGCTTTCTTT; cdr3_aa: CASSLAGNTEAFF
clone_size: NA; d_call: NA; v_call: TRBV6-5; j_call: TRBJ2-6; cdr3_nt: TGTGCCAGCAGTCATGAATCCTCTGGGGCCAACGTCCTGACTTTC; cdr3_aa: CASSHESSGANVLTF